The rows below give T cell receptor beta chains drawn from one sample of a study of neurological immune-mediated disorders. TCRdb passed the 5' RACE reads through MiXCR, listing each CDR3 protein once. The data hold about 49,000 distinct CDR3 sequences, with under 15% observed a single time. The sample was PBMCs. The source is a male donor with HTLV-1-associated myelopathy (HAM/TSP). Each CDR3 is given with its conserved first and last residue. The D gene is left open where the match is weak. Not all rows give a size; the values are once, few, many and, for expanded clones, a class.

d_gene	abundance	v_gene	j_gene	CDR3nt	CDR3aa
NA	many	TRBV5-1	TRBJ2-2	TGCGCCAGCAGCCGTGGACTAACCAACACCGGGGAGCTGTTTTTT	CASSRGLTNTGELFF
TRBD1	many	TRBV11-2	TRBJ1-2	TGTGCCAGCAGCTTAGCGAGACAGGGAAGAATAGCTAACTATGGCTACACCTTC	CASSLARQGRIANYGYTF
TRBD1	many	TRBV20-1	TRBJ2-5	TGCAGTGCTGTATCTAGGACAGGGGAAGAGACCCAGTACTTC	CSAVSRTGEETQYF
NA	many	TRBV9	TRBJ2-1	TGTGCCAGCAGCCTCGGCGGATTCGCCCATGAGCAGTTCTTC	CASSLGGFAHEQFF
NA	NA	TRBV18	TRBJ2-2	TGTGCCAGCTCAATCGGACAGAAGAACACCGGGGAGCTGTTTTTT	CASSIGQKNTGELFF
NA	NA	TRBV6-2/TRBV6-3	TRBJ1-4	TGTGCCAGCAGCTCCCCCGGGTTCGGCGAAAAACTGTTTTTT	CASSSPGFGEKLFF
TRBD1	many	TRBV29-1	TRBJ1-1	TGCAGCGTAAGCAGGGGGGACACTGAAGCTTTCTTT	CSVSRGDTEAFF
NA	NA	TRBV19	TRBJ1-5	TGTGCCAGTACGGACACAGGGAATGGCAATCAGCCCCAGCATTTT	CASTDTGNGNQPQHF
NA	many	TRBV7-9	TRBJ2-7	TGTGCCAGCAGCTCCGGACGGATCTACGAGCAGTACTTC	CASSSGRIYEQYF
TRBD1	many	TRBV4-3	TRBJ1-4	TGCGCCAGCAACCTCGGTCAGGGGGTGGGTGAAAAACTGTTTTTT	CASNLGQGVGEKLFF
NA	many	TRBV20-1	TRBJ1-1	TGCAGTGCTAGAGTAGCGGGGCCGAACACTGAAGCTTTCTTT	CSARVAGPNTEAFF
NA	many	TRBV5-1	TRBJ2-6	TGCGCCAGCAGCGAGGGGAACTCTGGGGCCAACGTCCTGACTTTC	CASSEGNSGANVLTF
NA	few	TRBV14	TRBJ1-6	TGTGCCAGCAGCCAGGACCCGCGAGGGATCTCACCCCTCCACTTT	CASSQDPRGISPLHF
NA	many	TRBV20-1	TRBJ1-5	TGCAGTGCTAGTGACAGTAGCAATCAGCCCCAGCATTTT	CSASDSSNQPQHF
NA	many	TRBV20-1	TRBJ2-2	TGCAGTGCTAGCGGGGGGAACACCGGGGAGCTGTTTTTT	CSASGGNTGELFF
TRBD2	many	TRBV15	TRBJ2-3	TGTGCCACCAGCAGAGATGCGAGCGGGGTGGGCACAGATACGCAGTATTTT	CATSRDASGVGTDTQYF
NA	many	TRBV5-1	TRBJ2-5	TGCGCCAGCAGCTTGGGCCGAAGAGAGACCCAGTACTTC	CASSLGRRETQYF
NA	many	TRBV5-4	TRBJ2-5	TGTGCCAGCATAGATGGCCCGAAAGAGACCCAGTACTTC	CASIDGPKETQYF
TRBD1	many	TRBV28	TRBJ2-7	TGTGCCAGCAAGGGGGACAGGGACTCCTACGAGCAGTACTTC	CASKGDRDSYEQYF
TRBD2	many	TRBV5-5	TRBJ2-3	TGTGCCAGCAGCGGGAGGACTAGCGGGGTGGTAGATACGCAGTATTTT	CASSGRTSGVVDTQYF
NA	many	TRBV7-3	TRBJ1-2	TGTGCCAGCAGCTTATCCGGCGGGGGCAGCTATGGCTACACCTTC	CASSLSGGGSYGYTF
TRBD1	once	TRBV7-2	TRBJ2-4	TGTGCCAGCAGCTTTTGGGACAGGGGTCGGGAAAACATTCAGTACTTC	CASSFWDRGRENIQYF
TRBD1	many	TRBV5-1	TRBJ1-5	TGCGCCAGCAGCTTACAGGGGTCAGATCAGCCCCAGCATTTT	CASSLQGSDQPQHF
TRBD2	many	TRBV5-1	TRBJ2-7	TGCGCCAGCAGCTCCTCTAGCGGGGGATTTGGCGAGCAGTACTTC	CASSSSSGGFGEQYF
NA	many	TRBV20-1	TRBJ1-4	TGCAGTGCTAGAGACCCTACAGGGTCGGGTGAAAAACTGTTTTTT	CSARDPTGSGEKLFF
TRBD2	many	TRBV5-1	TRBJ2-1	TGCGCCAGCAGCCTGGGAGGGACTACCTACAATGAGCAGTTCTTC	CASSLGGTTYNEQFF
NA	many	TRBV4-3	TRBJ2-3	TGCGCCAGCAGCCAAGATTTAGGCCGTCCAGATACGCAGTATTTT	CASSQDLGRPDTQYF
NA	many	TRBV19	TRBJ1-6	TGTGCCAGTAGTTGGTCAGTCCAGAGTTCTTCACCCCTCCACTTT	CASSWSVQSSSPLHF
NA	many	TRBV7-8	TRBJ2-7	TGTGCCAGCAGCTTAAGGTTTGGCAGGGGCTACGAGCAGTACTTC	CASSLRFGRGYEQYF
NA	many	TRBV27	TRBJ1-6	TGTGCCAGCAGTTTATTGGGTTCACCCCTCCACTTT	CASSLLGSPLHF
NA	many	TRBV7-6	TRBJ1-6	TGTGCCAGCAGCTTAGGGTACCGAGGCGGTTCACCCCTCCACTTT	CASSLGYRGGSPLHF
NA	many	TRBV15	TRBJ1-5	TGTGCCACCAGCACGGGGGGGCATCAGCCCCAGCATTTT	CATSTGGHQPQHF
TRBD1	many	TRBV5-1	TRBJ2-7	TGCGCCAGCAGCTACAGGGGGCAGGCGGAAGACGAGCAGTACTTC	CASSYRGQAEDEQYF
TRBD1	many	TRBV4-3	TRBJ2-2	TGCGCCAGCAGCCCCAGGCTTGGATTACCCGGGACAGTGAACACCGGGGAGCTGTTTTTT	CASSPRLGLPGTVNTGELFF
NA	NA	TRBV28	TRBJ2-5	TGTGCCAGCAGTCCGCGAGAGACCAAGTACTTC	CASSPRETKYF
NA	many	TRBV15	TRBJ1-3	TGTGCCACCAGCCCGCTTTGGTTGGGCTCTGGAAACACCATATATTTT	CATSPLWLGSGNTIYF
TRBD1	many	TRBV12-3/TRBV12-4	TRBJ1-1	TGTGCCAGCAGCCAATTAATTCTCGGGCCCAGGGGGTTGGCTGAAGCTTTCTTT	CASSQLILGPRGLAEAFF
NA	many	TRBV9	TRBJ1-4	TGTGCCAGCAGCGTAGGAACTAATGAAAAACTGTTTTTT	CASSVGTNEKLFF
NA	many	TRBV20-1	TRBJ1-5	TGCAGTGCTAGGAGGACAGTCGTCGGTCAGCCCCAGCATTTT	CSARRTVVGQPQHF
NA	many	TRBV7-9	TRBJ2-7	TGTGCCAGCAGCTTAGAACGTTACGAGCAGTACTTC	CASSLERYEQYF
TRBD2	NA	TRBV20-1	TRBJ2-5	TGCAGTGCAAAACTAGCGGGTGGTGAGACCCAGAACTTC	CSAKLAGGETQNF
NA	many	TRBV20-1	TRBJ2-1	TGCAGTGCTAGAGATTGGCAGGGGTCGGATGAGCAGTTCTTC	CSARDWQGSDEQFF
NA	many	TRBV20-1	TRBJ2-2	TGCAGTGCTAGTTCTACCGGGAACCCGAACACCGGGGAGCTGTTTTTT	CSASSTGNPNTGELFF
TRBD2	many	TRBV20-1	TRBJ2-1	TGCAGTGCTCCAGAAGGGCGGGGGGCACTGTACAATGAGCAGTTCTTC	CSAPEGRGALYNEQFF
TRBD1	many	TRBV20-1	TRBJ1-6	TGCAGTGCTAGAGCCGGGACAGAGGATTCACCCCTCCACTTT	CSARAGTEDSPLHF
TRBD1	many	TRBV5-1	TRBJ2-5	TGCGCCAGCAGCTCACAGGGGTTCCAAGAGACCCAGTACTTC	CASSSQGFQETQYF
TRBD1	many	TRBV5-1	TRBJ2-5	TGCGCCAGCAGCTTACAGGGGCTACAAGAGACCCAGTACTTC	CASSLQGLQETQYF
NA	many	TRBV4-3	TRBJ1-2	TGCGCCAGCAGCCAGCGGGCCCTAGAGAACTATGGCTACACCTTC	CASSQRALENYGYTF
NA	many	TRBV30	TRBJ1-5	TGTGCCTGGAGGACGGACGGTGTAAATCAGCCCCAGCATTTT	CAWRTDGVNQPQHF
NA	many	TRBV5-1	TRBJ2-2	TGCGCCAGCAGCTCAGGGAAATTTGGCGGGGAGCTGTTTTTT	CASSSGKFGGELFF
NA	many	TRBV20-1	TRBJ2-1	TGCAGTGCTACGCTTGCCAGGAGAAACAATGAGCAGTTCTTC	CSATLARRNNEQFF
TRBD2	many	TRBV12-3/TRBV12-4	TRBJ2-7	TGTGCCAGCAGTCGCGGGGGAGCCTCCTACGAGCAGTACTTC	CASSRGGASYEQYF